A single sample gave rise to the 5 T cell receptor beta chains below, sequenced in a study of shared clonotypes between healthy human individuals. Produced via immunoSEQ multiplex PCR; TCRdb's table is partial and in-frame only. This sample has a few million clones, with around 94% found just once. Sequences were obtained from naive CD4+ T cells sorted from blood. Subset given: CD45RA+ positively selected. These receptors were obtained from a man younger than 30 in good health.

This clone was counted a few times. Other nucleotide sequences in the sample specify the same CDR3. V and J are TRBV9 and TRBJ1-4; D is unresolved. CDR3 length: 15 amino acids. V dropped 0 bases and J dropped 7 bases, with 13 bases sitting between them. Looked up from germline, CDR1 is SGDLS and CDR2 is YYNGEE. The CDR3 sequence is CASSVGSLGSEKLFF. CDR3 bases: TGTGCCAGCAGCGTAGGTAGCTTGGGGAGTGAAAAACTGTTTTTT.

The chain joins TRBV5-1 to TRBJ1-2; TRBD1 aligns across 8 bases. Germline trimming cut 3 bases from V and 1 base from J; bases unmatched to any gene: 5. CDR1 SGHRS and CDR2 YFSETQ come from the germline V gene. CDR3 length: 15 residues. The CDR3 sequence: CASSSGTGDNYGYTF. In DNA, the CDR3 is TGCGCCAGCAGCTCGGGGACAGGAGATAACTATGGCTACACCTTC.

This clone was counted between two and nine times. The chain joins TRBV30 to TRBJ1-2; D is possibly TRBD1 (6 bases). CDR3 length: 16 residues. CDR1 GTSNPN and CDR2 SVGIG come from the germline V gene (reference sequence). V gave up 3 bases and J gave up 1 base, with 18 bases separating them. The CDR3 is CAWREFKGESNYGYTF. In DNA form, the CDR3 reads TGTGCCTGGAGAGAATTCAAGGGGGAGAGTAACTATGGCTACACCTTC.

This CDR3 reads CASSLIDLQETQYF. CDR3 DNA sequence: TGTGCCAGCAGCTTGATCGACCTTCAAGAGACCCAGTACTTC. V usage is TRBV5-4 and J usage is TRBJ2-5, with D uncertain. CDR3 length equals 14 residues. V was shortened by 1 base and J by 2 bases, with 9 bases between the two germline ends. Germline V gene data show CDR1 as SGHNT and CDR2 as YYREEE (reference sequence).

The chain couples TRBV28 to TRBJ1-4; 11 bases agree with TRBD1. Losses at the gene ends were 8 bases for V and 3 bases for J; bases not matched to a gene: 5. Germline V lookup: CDR1 MDHEN, CDR2 SYDVKM. CDR3 length equals 15 residues. As DNA, the CDR3 is TGTGCCAGCGACGGACAGGGGGCCTCTAATGAAAAACTGTTTTTT. Translation gives CASDGQGASNEKLFF.